The clone carrying this TCR beta chain was detected a few times. These data are taken from a study of T cells in Graves' hyperthyroidism and ophthalmopathy. Looked up from germline, CDR1 is SGHVS and CDR2 is FNYEAQ. The CDR3 length is 14 residues. Unmatched junction bases numbered 7, after V lost 6 bases and J lost 4 bases. Template material for amplifying TCR beta CDR3 regions consisted of RNA transcripts. The HTBI primer set drove a first-round RT-PCR of the TCR CDR3. TCRdb re-analysed the multiplex PCR reads in MiXCR, keeping a single row per CDR3 protein. The sample records under 450,000 distinct CDR3 sequences, around an eighth being singletons. Newly diagnosed hyperthyroidism, duration under 2 months, in patients aged 18 to 65.

Source material: blood. This chain uses TRBV7-6 with TRBJ1-1; TRBD1 aligns across 8 bases. The clonotype comes from a man in his thirties or forties with Graves' hyperthyroidism that later progressed to Graves' ophthalmopathy. The CDR3, as DNA: TGTGCCAGCAGGGCAGGGGGCACGGGCACTGAAGCTTTCTTT. This translates into CASRAGGTGTEAFF.